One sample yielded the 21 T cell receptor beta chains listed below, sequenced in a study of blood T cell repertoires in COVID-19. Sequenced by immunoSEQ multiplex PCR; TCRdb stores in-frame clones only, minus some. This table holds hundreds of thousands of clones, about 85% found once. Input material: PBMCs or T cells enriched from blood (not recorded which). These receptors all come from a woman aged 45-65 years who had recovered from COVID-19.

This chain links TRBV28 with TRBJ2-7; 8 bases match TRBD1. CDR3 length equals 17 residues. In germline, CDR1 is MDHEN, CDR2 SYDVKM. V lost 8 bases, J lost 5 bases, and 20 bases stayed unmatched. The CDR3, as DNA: TGTGCCAGCCCCCGGGACAGGTCGTTGGAGGTACGGGACGAGCAGTACTTC. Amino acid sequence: CASPRDRSLEVRDEQYF.

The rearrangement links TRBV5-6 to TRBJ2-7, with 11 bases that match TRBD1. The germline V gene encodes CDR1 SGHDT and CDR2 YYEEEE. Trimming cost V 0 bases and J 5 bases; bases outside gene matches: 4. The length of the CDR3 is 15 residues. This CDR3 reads CASSLVRDRGDEQYF. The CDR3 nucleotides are TGTGCCAGCAGCTTGGTGCGGGACAGGGGGGACGAGCAGTACTTC.

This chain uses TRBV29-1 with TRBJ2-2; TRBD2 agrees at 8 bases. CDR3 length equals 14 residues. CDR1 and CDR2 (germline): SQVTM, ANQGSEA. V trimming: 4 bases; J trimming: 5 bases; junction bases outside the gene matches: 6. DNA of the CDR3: TGCAGCGTTGTTCTGTCTAGCGGGACCGGGGAGCTGTTTTTT. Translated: CSVVLSSGTGELFF.

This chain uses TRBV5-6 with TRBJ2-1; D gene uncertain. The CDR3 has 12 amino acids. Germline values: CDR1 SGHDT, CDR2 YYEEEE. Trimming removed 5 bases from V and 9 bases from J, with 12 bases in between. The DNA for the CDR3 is TGTGCCAGCAGTTACTATTCTAGTGAGCAGTTCTTC. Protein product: CASSYYSSEQFF.

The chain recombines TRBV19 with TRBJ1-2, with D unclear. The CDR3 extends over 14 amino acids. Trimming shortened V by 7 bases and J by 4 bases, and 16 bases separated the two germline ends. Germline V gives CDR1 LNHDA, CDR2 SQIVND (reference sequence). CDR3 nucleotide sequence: TGTGCCAGTAACGCTCGGAGTACTATCTATGGCTACACCTTC. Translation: CASNARSTIYGYTF.

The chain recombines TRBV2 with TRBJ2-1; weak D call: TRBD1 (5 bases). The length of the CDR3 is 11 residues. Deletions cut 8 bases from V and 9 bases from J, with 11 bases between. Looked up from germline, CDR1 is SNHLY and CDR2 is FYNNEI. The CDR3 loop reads CASGSRGEQFF. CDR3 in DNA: TGTGCCAGCGGTTCTAGGGGTGAGCAGTTCTTC.

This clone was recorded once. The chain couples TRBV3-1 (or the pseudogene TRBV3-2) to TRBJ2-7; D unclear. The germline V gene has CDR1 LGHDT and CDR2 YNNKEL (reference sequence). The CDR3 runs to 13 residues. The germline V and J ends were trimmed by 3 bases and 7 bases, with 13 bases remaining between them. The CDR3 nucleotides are TGTGCCAGCAGCCAGCAGGCCCTTCTGGAGCAGTACTTC. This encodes CASSQQALLEQYF.

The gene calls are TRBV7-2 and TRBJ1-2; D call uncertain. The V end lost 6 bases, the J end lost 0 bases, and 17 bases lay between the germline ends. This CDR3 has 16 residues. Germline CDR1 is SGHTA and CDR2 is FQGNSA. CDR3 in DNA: TGTGCCAGCAGTTTTCCAGTGGGCCGTGCTAACTATGGCTACACCTTC. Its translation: CASSFPVGRANYGYTF.

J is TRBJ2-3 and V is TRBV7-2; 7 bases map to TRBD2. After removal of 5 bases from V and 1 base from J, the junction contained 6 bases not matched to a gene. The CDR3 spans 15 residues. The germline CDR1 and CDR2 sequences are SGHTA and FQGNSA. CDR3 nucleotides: TGTGCCAGCAGCACCCGGACTAGAGGCACAGATACGCAGTATTTT. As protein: CASSTRTRGTDTQYF.

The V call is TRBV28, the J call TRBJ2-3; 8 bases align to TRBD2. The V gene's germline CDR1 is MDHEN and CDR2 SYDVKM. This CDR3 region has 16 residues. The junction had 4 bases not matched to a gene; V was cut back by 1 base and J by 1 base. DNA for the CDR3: TGTGCCAGCAGTTTATTTATTAGCGGGGGCACAGATACGCAGTATTTT. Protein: CASSLFISGGTDTQYF.

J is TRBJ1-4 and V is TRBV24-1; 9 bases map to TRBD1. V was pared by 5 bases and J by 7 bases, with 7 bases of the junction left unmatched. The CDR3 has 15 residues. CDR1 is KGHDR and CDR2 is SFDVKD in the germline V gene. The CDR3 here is CATSASGTGSEKLFF. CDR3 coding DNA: TGTGCCACCAGTGCGTCCGGGACAGGGAGTGAAAAACTGTTTTTT.

CDR3 loop: CASSRARGDTQYF. The DNA for the CDR3 is TGCGCCAGCAGCCGGGCCCGGGGGGATACGCAGTATTTT. The chain recombines TRBV10-1 with TRBJ2-3; D possibly corresponds to TRBD2 (6 bases). Trimming left V 6 bases short and J 6 bases short, with 13 bases between. This CDR3 contains 13 residues. Germline V gene lookup returns CDR1 WNHNN and CDR2 SYGVQD (reference sequence).

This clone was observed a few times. The CDR3: CASSLDLRDFYEQFF. As DNA, the CDR3 is TGTGCCAGCAGCTTAGATCTCCGGGACTTTTATGAGCAGTTCTTC. V is TRBV11-2 and J is TRBJ2-1; D is perhaps TRBD2 (6 bases). Germline V lookup: CDR1 SGHAT, CDR2 FQNNGV. CDR3 length: 15 amino acids. Deletions cut 0 bases from V and 8 bases from J, with 14 bases between.

CDR3 protein: CASSPSPSVGELFF. The CDR3 nucleotides are TGTGCCAGCAGCCCGTCACCTAGCGTCGGGGAGCTGTTTTTT. V is TRBV3-1 (or the pseudogene TRBV3-2) and J is TRBJ2-2; tentative D call: TRBD2 (6 bases). This CDR3 spans 14 amino acids. Looked up from germline, CDR1 is LGHDT and CDR2 is YNNKEL (reference sequence). V lost 4 bases to trimming and J lost 7 bases, with 13 bases between them.

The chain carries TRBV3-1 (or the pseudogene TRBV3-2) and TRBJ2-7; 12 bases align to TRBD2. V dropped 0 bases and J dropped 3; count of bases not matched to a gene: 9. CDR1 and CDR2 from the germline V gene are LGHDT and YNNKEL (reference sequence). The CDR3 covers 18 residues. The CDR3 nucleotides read TGTGCCAGCAGCCAAGAGTCGGCTAGCGGGGGGGCCCTCTACGAGCAGTACTTC. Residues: CASSQESASGGALYEQYF.

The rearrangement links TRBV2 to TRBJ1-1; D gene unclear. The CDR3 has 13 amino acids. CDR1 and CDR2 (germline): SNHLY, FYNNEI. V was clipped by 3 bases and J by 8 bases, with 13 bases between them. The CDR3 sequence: CASSERRSREAFF. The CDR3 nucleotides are TGTGCCAGCAGTGAGAGGCGTAGTAGAGAAGCTTTCTTT.

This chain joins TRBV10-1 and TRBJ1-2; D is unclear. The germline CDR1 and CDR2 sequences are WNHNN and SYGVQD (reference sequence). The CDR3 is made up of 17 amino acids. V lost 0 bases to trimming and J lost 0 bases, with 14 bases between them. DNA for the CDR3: TGCGCCAGCAGTGAGTCCCGGGTCCGACCCCCTAACTATGGCTACACCTTC. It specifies CASSESRVRPPNYGYTF.

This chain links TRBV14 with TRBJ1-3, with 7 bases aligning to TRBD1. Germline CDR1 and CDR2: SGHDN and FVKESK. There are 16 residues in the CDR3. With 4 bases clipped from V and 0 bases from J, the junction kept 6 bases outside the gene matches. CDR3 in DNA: TGTGCCAGCAGCCTTTGGACAGGCCACTCTGGAAACACCATATATTTT. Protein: CASSLWTGHSGNTIYF.

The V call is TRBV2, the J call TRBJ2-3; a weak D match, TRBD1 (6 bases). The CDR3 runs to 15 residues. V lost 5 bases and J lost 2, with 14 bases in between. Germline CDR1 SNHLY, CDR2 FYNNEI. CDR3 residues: CASSYARGYTDTQYF. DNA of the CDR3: TGTGCCAGCAGTTATGCCAGGGGCTACACAGATACGCAGTATTTT.

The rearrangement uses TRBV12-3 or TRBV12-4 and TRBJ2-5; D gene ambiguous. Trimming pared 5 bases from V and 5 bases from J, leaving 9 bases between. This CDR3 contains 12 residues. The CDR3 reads CASSPPGETQYF. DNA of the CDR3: TGTGCCAGCAGTCCTCCCGGGGAGACCCAGTACTTC.

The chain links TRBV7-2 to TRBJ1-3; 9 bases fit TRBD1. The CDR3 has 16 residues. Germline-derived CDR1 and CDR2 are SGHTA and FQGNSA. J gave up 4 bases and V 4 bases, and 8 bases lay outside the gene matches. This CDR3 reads CASSSPGQGSGNTIYF. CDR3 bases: TGTGCCAGCAGCTCGCCGGGACAGGGTTCAGGAAACACCATATATTTT. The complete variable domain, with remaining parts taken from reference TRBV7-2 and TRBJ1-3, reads GAGVSQSPSNKVTEKGKDVELRCDPISGHTALYWYRQSLGQGLEFLIYFQGNSAPDKSGLPSDRFSAERTGGSVSTLTIQRTQQEDSAVYLCASSSPGQGSGNTIYFGEGSWLTVV.